This is a list of T cell receptor beta chains from one sample in a study of vaccination and CD4 T cells after COVID-19. TCRdb fed the PCR reads into MiXCR, producing one record per CDR3 protein. The sample has some 27,000 distinct CDR3 sequences, around 50% seen once. Sequenced here: CD4+ T cells from blood, sampled about 7 months after SARS-CoV-2 vaccination. The source of these receptors is a human donor who had recovered from COVID-19. CDR3s include the opening cysteine and the closing phenylalanine or tryptophan. The order of the fields is D gene, V gene, J gene, clone size, CDR3 protein, CDR3 DNA. The D gene is left open where the match is weak. Size is omitted from some rows. Given values are once, few, many or a class for expanded clones.

d_gene: NA
v_gene: TRBV6-2/TRBV6-3
j_gene: TRBJ2-2
abundance: NA
CDR3aa: CATPLSGPELFF
CDR3nt: TGTGCCACCCCCCTAAGCGGGCCGGAGCTGTTTTTT

d_gene: NA
v_gene: TRBV7-2
j_gene: TRBJ1-1
abundance: NA
CDR3aa: CASSTRTVNTEAFF
CDR3nt: TGTGCCAGCAGCACCCGGACAGTGAACACTGAAGCTTTCTTT

d_gene: NA
v_gene: TRBV28
j_gene: TRBJ1-1
abundance: NA
CDR3aa: CAGPFRWLLNTEAFF
CDR3nt: TGTGCCGGACCCTTCCGATGGCTCTTGAACACTGAAGCTTTCTTT

d_gene: NA
v_gene: TRBV6-2/TRBV6-3
j_gene: TRBJ2-2
abundance: once
CDR3aa: CASSRDGNTGELFF
CDR3nt: TGTGCCAGCAGTCGGGACGGGAACACCGGGGAGCTGTTTTTT

d_gene: TRBD2
v_gene: TRBV7-3
j_gene: TRBJ2-1
abundance: NA
CDR3aa: CASSLMGGFNEQFF
CDR3nt: TGTGCCAGCAGCTTAATGGGAGGGTTTAATGAGCAGTTCTTC

d_gene: TRBD2
v_gene: TRBV6-1
j_gene: TRBJ2-7
abundance: few
CDR3aa: CASSDSRLASYEQYF
CDR3nt: TGTGCCAGCAGTGATTCGCGACTAGCGTCCTACGAGCAGTACTTC

d_gene: TRBD2
v_gene: TRBV7-2
j_gene: TRBJ2-3
abundance: NA
CDR3aa: CASSLSIGEGTQYF
CDR3nt: TGTGCCAGCAGCTTATCGATAGGGGAGGGTACGCAGTATTTT

d_gene: TRBD2
v_gene: TRBV7-9
j_gene: TRBJ2-1
abundance: NA
CDR3aa: CASSSSGPTRDEQFF
CDR3nt: TGTGCCAGCAGCTCTAGCGGGCCTACTAGAGATGAGCAGTTCTTC

d_gene: TRBD1
v_gene: TRBV6-5
j_gene: TRBJ2-7
abundance: few
CDR3aa: CASSYSDRSYEQYF
CDR3nt: TGTGCCAGCAGTTACTCGGACAGGTCCTACGAGCAGTACTTC

d_gene: NA
v_gene: TRBV24-1
j_gene: TRBJ2-5
abundance: NA
CDR3aa: CATSAAGAGETQYF
CDR3nt: TGTGCCACCAGTGCCGCAGGGGCGGGGGAGACCCAGTACTTC

d_gene: NA
v_gene: TRBV7-2
j_gene: TRBJ1-2
abundance: NA
CDR3aa: CASSLGFGGGYGYTF
CDR3nt: TGTGCCAGCAGCTTAGGATTCGGGGGCGGGTATGGCTACACCTTC

d_gene: NA
v_gene: TRBV7-9
j_gene: TRBJ2-1
abundance: NA
CDR3aa: CASSLAGGPFYNEQFF
CDR3nt: TGTGCCAGCAGCTTAGCTGGGGGGCCGTTCTACAATGAGCAGTTCTTC

d_gene: NA
v_gene: TRBV6-2/TRBV6-3
j_gene: TRBJ2-3
abundance: NA
CDR3aa: CASSLGGWTDTQYF
CDR3nt: TGTGCCAGCAGTTTAGGGGGATGGACAGATACGCAGTATTTT

d_gene: TRBD1
v_gene: TRBV28
j_gene: TRBJ1-5
abundance: NA
CDR3aa: CASSLRTGGNQPQHF
CDR3nt: TGTGCCAGCAGTTTACGGACAGGGGGAAATCAGCCCCAGCATTTT

d_gene: TRBD1
v_gene: TRBV6-1
j_gene: TRBJ1-1
abundance: NA
CDR3aa: CASSRDRRSYTEAFF
CDR3nt: TGTGCCAGCAGCCGGGACAGACGATCCTACACTGAAGCTTTCTTT

d_gene: NA
v_gene: TRBV29-1
j_gene: TRBJ2-3
abundance: NA
CDR3aa: CSVGVGGSDTQYF
CDR3nt: TGCAGCGTTGGAGTGGGAGGCTCAGATACGCAGTATTTT

d_gene: NA
v_gene: TRBV7-9
j_gene: TRBJ1-2
abundance: NA
CDR3aa: CASSLLTRVGYGYTF
CDR3nt: TGTGCCAGCAGCTTACTAACCCGAGTCGGCTATGGCTACACCTTC

d_gene: NA
v_gene: TRBV6-1
j_gene: TRBJ2-7
abundance: NA
CDR3aa: CASSPGGLIYEQYF
CDR3nt: TGTGCCAGCAGCCCCGGGGGGCTTATCTACGAGCAGTACTTC

d_gene: NA
v_gene: TRBV7-9
j_gene: TRBJ2-5
abundance: NA
CDR3aa: CASSRSSGRNKETQYF
CDR3nt: TGTGCCAGCAGCCGCAGTTCGGGACGAAACAAAGAGACCCAGTACTTC

d_gene: NA
v_gene: TRBV12-2
j_gene: TRBJ1-5
abundance: NA
CDR3aa: CASRLQDRPNSNQPQHF
CDR3nt: TGTGCAAGTCGCTTACAGGACAGACCTAATAGCAATCAGCCCCAGCATTTT

d_gene: TRBD1
v_gene: TRBV28
j_gene: TRBJ2-2
abundance: NA
CDR3aa: CASSRRPGQGPPGELFF
CDR3nt: TGTGCCAGCAGTCGACGCCCGGGACAGGGGCCCCCCGGGGAGCTGTTTTTT

d_gene: TRBD2
v_gene: TRBV7-9
j_gene: TRBJ2-1
abundance: NA
CDR3aa: CASSPRNSGRDEQFF
CDR3nt: TGTGCCAGCAGCCCTCGAAATAGCGGGAGGGATGAGCAGTTCTTC

d_gene: NA
v_gene: TRBV6-5
j_gene: TRBJ2-2
abundance: once
CDR3aa: CASSYYNSGTGELFF
CDR3nt: TGTGCCAGCAGTTACTATAATTCGGGAACTGGGGAGCTGTTTTTT

d_gene: NA
v_gene: TRBV20-1
j_gene: TRBJ2-1
abundance: NA
CDR3aa: CSARPPSGRRYNEQFF
CDR3nt: TGCAGTGCTAGGCCCCCCTCTGGGCGTCGGTACAATGAGCAGTTCTTC

d_gene: NA
v_gene: TRBV20-1
j_gene: TRBJ1-2
abundance: NA
CDR3aa: CSARDTQATGYTF
CDR3nt: TGCAGTGCTAGAGATACGCAGGCTACAGGCTACACCTTC

d_gene: NA
v_gene: TRBV20-1
j_gene: TRBJ1-6
abundance: NA
CDR3aa: CSGAGPGDSPLHF
CDR3nt: TGCAGTGGAGCGGGACCGGGTGATTCACCCCTCCACTTT

d_gene: TRBD2
v_gene: TRBV24-1
j_gene: TRBJ2-6
abundance: NA
CDR3aa: CATSDYGRSGANVLTF
CDR3nt: TGTGCCACCAGTGATTACGGGAGGTCTGGGGCCAACGTCCTGACTTTC

d_gene: NA
v_gene: TRBV27
j_gene: TRBJ1-6
abundance: NA
CDR3aa: CASSLSSPRGSSYNSPLHF
CDR3nt: TGTGCCAGCAGTTTATCCTCCCCCCGTGGAAGCTCCTATAATTCACCCCTCCACTTT

d_gene: NA
v_gene: TRBV20-1
j_gene: TRBJ1-5
abundance: few
CDR3aa: CSASRGRGTPDSNQPQHF
CDR3nt: TGCAGTGCTAGTAGGGGTCGGGGGACACCGGATAGCAATCAGCCCCAGCATTTT

d_gene: NA
v_gene: TRBV29-1
j_gene: TRBJ2-5
abundance: NA
CDR3aa: CSVDGPGSLETQYF
CDR3nt: TGCAGCGTTGATGGTCCCGGGAGTCTAGAGACCCAGTACTTC

d_gene: NA
v_gene: TRBV23-1
j_gene: TRBJ2-7
abundance: NA
CDR3aa: CASSQSPTSLNPYEQYF
CDR3nt: TGCGCCAGCAGTCAATCGCCGACATCCCTTAACCCTTACGAGCAGTACTTC

d_gene: TRBD2
v_gene: TRBV10-2
j_gene: TRBJ2-5
abundance: NA
CDR3aa: CASTAASGQQETQYF
CDR3nt: TGCGCCAGCACTGCGGCTAGCGGGCAGCAAGAGACCCAGTACTTC

d_gene: NA
v_gene: TRBV4-1
j_gene: TRBJ1-6
abundance: NA
CDR3aa: CASSQDYPGPLHF
CDR3nt: TGCGCCAGCAGCCAAGATTACCCGGGACCCCTCCACTTT

d_gene: NA
v_gene: TRBV6-2/TRBV6-3
j_gene: TRBJ2-5
abundance: few
CDR3aa: CASSYPRDPETQYF
CDR3nt: TGTGCCAGCAGTTACCCCAGGGACCCCGAGACCCAGTACTTC

d_gene: NA
v_gene: TRBV20-1
j_gene: TRBJ2-3
abundance: few
CDR3aa: CSARSIPGHIQTDTQYF
CDR3nt: TGCAGTGCTAGATCTATCCCTGGACATATCCAAACAGATACGCAGTATTTT

d_gene: NA
v_gene: TRBV18
j_gene: TRBJ1-5
abundance: NA
CDR3aa: CASSRGQLGNQPQHF
CDR3nt: TGTGCCAGCTCCCGCGGGCAGTTAGGCAATCAGCCCCAGCATTTT

d_gene: NA
v_gene: TRBV10-3
j_gene: TRBJ2-1
abundance: few
CDR3aa: CAISESVGNYNEQFF
CDR3nt: TGTGCCATCAGTGAGTCGGTCGGGAACTACAATGAGCAGTTCTTC

d_gene: NA
v_gene: TRBV5-8
j_gene: TRBJ1-2
abundance: NA
CDR3aa: CASSPGVGPYGYTF
CDR3nt: TGTGCCAGCAGCCCAGGCGTGGGCCCCTATGGCTACACCTTC

d_gene: NA
v_gene: TRBV6-2/TRBV6-3
j_gene: TRBJ2-1
abundance: NA
CDR3aa: CASSLAARSEQFF
CDR3nt: TGTGCCAGCAGTTTAGCAGCCCGGAGTGAGCAGTTCTTC

d_gene: NA
v_gene: TRBV24-1
j_gene: TRBJ1-5
abundance: few
CDR3aa: CATSDSRKVQGNQPQHF
CDR3nt: TGTGCCACCAGTGATTCAAGAAAAGTGCAGGGCAATCAGCCCCAGCATTTT